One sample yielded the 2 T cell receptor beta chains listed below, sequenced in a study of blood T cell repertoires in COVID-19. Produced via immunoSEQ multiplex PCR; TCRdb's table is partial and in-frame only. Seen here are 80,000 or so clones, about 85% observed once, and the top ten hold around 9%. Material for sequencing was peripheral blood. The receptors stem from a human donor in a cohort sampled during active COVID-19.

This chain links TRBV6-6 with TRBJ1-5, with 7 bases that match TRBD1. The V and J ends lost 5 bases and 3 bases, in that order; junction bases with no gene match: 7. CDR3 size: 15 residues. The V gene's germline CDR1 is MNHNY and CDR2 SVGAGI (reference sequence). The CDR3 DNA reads TGTGCCAGCAGTCTCGGGACAGCCAACAATCAGCCCCAGCATTTT. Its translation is CASSLGTANNQPQHF.

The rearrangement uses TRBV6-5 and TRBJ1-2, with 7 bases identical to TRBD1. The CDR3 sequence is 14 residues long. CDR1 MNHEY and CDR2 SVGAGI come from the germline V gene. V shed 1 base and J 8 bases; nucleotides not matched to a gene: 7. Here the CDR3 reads CASSYYNNRGGYTF. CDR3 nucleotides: TGTGCCAGCAGTTACTATAACAACAGGGGCGGCTACACCTTC.